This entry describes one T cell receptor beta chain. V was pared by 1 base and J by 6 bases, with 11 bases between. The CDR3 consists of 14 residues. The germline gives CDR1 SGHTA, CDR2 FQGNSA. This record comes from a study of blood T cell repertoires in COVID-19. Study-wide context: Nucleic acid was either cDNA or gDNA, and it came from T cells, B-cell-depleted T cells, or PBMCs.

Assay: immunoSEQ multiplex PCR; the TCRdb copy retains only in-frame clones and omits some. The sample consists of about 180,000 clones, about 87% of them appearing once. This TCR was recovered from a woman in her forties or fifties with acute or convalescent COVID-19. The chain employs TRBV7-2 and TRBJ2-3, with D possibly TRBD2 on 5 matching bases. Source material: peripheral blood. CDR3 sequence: CASSLGGSRDTQYF. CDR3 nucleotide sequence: TGTGCCAGCAGCTTAGGAGGGAGTCGGGATACGCAGTATTTT.